The 13 T cell receptor beta chains below come from one sample, sequenced in a study of T cells after somatic rescue of genetic block. Some clones are missing from TCRdb's copy, which holds only in-frame ones; the method was immunoSEQ multiplex PCR. The sample records around 64,000 clones, about 90% being singletons. Material for sequencing was peripheral blood mononuclear cells (PBMCs). The receptors come from a middle-aged man.

The chain joins TRBV28 to TRBJ1-1; D is ambiguous. V was cut by 5 bases and J by 1 base, with 11 bases left in between. The germline V gene has CDR1 MDHEN and CDR2 SYDVKM. The length of the CDR3 is 14 residues. CDR3: CASSTPRSNTEAFF. In DNA, the CDR3 is TGTGCCAGCAGTACCCCGAGGTCGAACACTGAAGCTTTCTTT.

V is TRBV4-3 and J is TRBJ2-7; TRBD2 is a possible D gene (7 bases). The germline CDR1 and CDR2 sequences are LGHNA and YSLEER. The CDR3 extends over 16 amino acids. V lost 0 bases to trimming and J lost 4 bases, with 16 bases between them. This chain's CDR3 is CASSQDRGGGPYEQYF. As DNA, the CDR3 is TGCGCCAGCAGCCAAGATAGGGGCGGGGGCCCATACGAGCAGTACTTC.

The chain employs TRBV10-1 and TRBJ2-1; no clear D gene. The CDR3 runs to 13 residues. V lost 2 bases to trimming and J lost 5 bases, with 7 bases between them. Germline CDR1 is WNHNN and CDR2 is SYGVQD (reference sequence). CDR3 loop: CASSEQPNNEQFF. CDR3 DNA sequence: TGCGCCAGCAGTGAGCAACCAAACAATGAGCAGTTCTTC.

This chain links TRBV19 with TRBJ2-7; D gene uncertain. The CDR3 is 11 residues long. Germline assignment: CDR1 LNHDA and CDR2 SQIVND (reference sequence). DNA for the CDR3: TGTGCTACGGCGGAAAGTTACGAGCAGTACTTC. It is translated as CATAESYEQYF.

DNA for the CDR3: TGTGCCAGCAGTGCAGGGGGCCTAGCGACCTCCTACAATGAGCAGTTCTTC. Residues: CASSAGGLATSYNEQFF. The rearrangement uses TRBV2 and TRBJ2-1, with 8 positions matching TRBD1. The germline V gene has CDR1 SNHLY and CDR2 FYNNEI. V shed 4 bases and J 0 bases; nucleotides not matched to a gene: 8. This CDR3 has 17 amino acids.

V usage is TRBV5-4 and J usage is TRBJ2-2; 7 nucleotides agree with TRBD1. The CDR3 consists of 15 residues. Germline V gene sequence: CDR1 SGHNT, CDR2 YYREEE (reference sequence). V shed 0 bases and J 3 bases; nucleotides not matched to a gene: 2. As DNA, the CDR3 is TGTGCCAGCAGCTTGGCAGGGGGACACACCGGGGAGCTGTTTTTT. Translating it yields CASSLAGGHTGELFF. The whole variable domain, filled in from reference TRBV5-4 and TRBJ2-2, reads ETGVTQSPTHLIKTRGQQVTLRCSSQSGHNTVSWYQQALGQGPQFIFQYYREEENGRGNFPPRFSGLQFPNYSSELNVNALELDDSALYLCASSLAGGHTGELFFGEGSRLTVL.

The genes are TRBV6-4 and TRBJ1-2, with D perhaps matching TRBD1 (5 bases). This CDR3 comprises 14 residues. V lost 6 bases, J lost 4 bases, and 15 bases lay in between. Germline CDR1 is MRHNA and CDR2 is SNTAGT. CDR3 in amino acids: CASRADGTTYGYTF. The CDR3 DNA follows: TGTGCCAGCAGAGCCGACGGGACGACCTATGGCTACACCTTC.

This sequence joins TRBV9 and TRBJ2-1; D is possibly TRBD2 (6 bases). The V gene's germline CDR1 is SGDLS and CDR2 YYNGEE. The CDR3 sequence is 18 residues long. Trimming took off 0 bases at V and 3 bases at J, with 19 bases between the two ends. CDR3 sequence: CASSVVGAGSLGYNEQFF. The CDR3, as DNA: TGTGCCAGCAGCGTAGTAGGAGCGGGCTCCTTGGGCTACAATGAGCAGTTCTTC.

This chain connects TRBV7-9 to TRBJ2-2; the D is unclear. Trimming took off 10 bases at V and 2 bases at J, with 11 bases between the two ends. The CDR3 loop spans 13 amino acids. Per germline, CDR1 SEHNR and CDR2 FQNEAQ (reference sequence). The CDR3 bases are TGTGCCACCAACTCACTAAACACCGGGGAGCTGTTTTTT. Translated: CATNSLNTGELFF.

V usage is TRBV2 and J usage is TRBJ1-5; weak D call: TRBD1 (6 bases). Germline-derived CDR1 and CDR2 are SNHLY and FYNNEI. The CDR3 sequence is 15 residues long. Trimming stripped 3 bases from V and 0 bases from J, with 9 bases between. The CDR3 sequence: CASSEDSTSNQPQHF. The DNA for the CDR3 is TGTGCCAGCAGTGAGGACAGTACTAGCAATCAGCCCCAGCATTTT.

The count of this clone is one. V gene TRBV5-1 combines with J gene TRBJ2-3; no clear D gene. Per germline, CDR1 SGHRS and CDR2 YFSETQ. The V and J ends lost 7 bases and 0 bases respectively, with 18 bases between them. The CDR3 runs to 16 residues. CDR3 amino acids: CASHRPLDGSTDTQYF. Written as DNA, the CDR3 is TGCGCCAGCCACCGACCCTTAGACGGTAGCACAGATACGCAGTATTTT.

The chain combines TRBV4-2 with TRBJ2-2; tentative D call: TRBD1 (5 bases). The germline CDR1 and CDR2 sequences are LGHNA and YNFKEQ. V lost 1 base and J 0 bases, leaving 12 bases between the germline ends. This CDR3 spans 17 amino acids. CDR3 residues: CASSQGEGAPNTGELFF. CDR3 DNA sequence: TGTGCCAGCAGCCAAGGAGAAGGGGCCCCGAACACCGGGGAGCTGTTTTTT.

This clone showed up just once. The chain combines TRBV4-1 with TRBJ1-4, with unresolved D. V lost 4 bases and J 7 bases, leaving 13 bases between the germline ends. This CDR3 has 14 residues. Looked up from germline, CDR1 is MGHRA and CDR2 is YSYEKL. CDR3 coding DNA: TGCGCCAGCAGCCGGCATGGGCAGGCTGAAAAACTGTTTTTT. Translated: CASSRHGQAEKLFF.